The 19 T cell receptor beta chains below were found in one sample sequenced in a study of cytomegalovirus exposure and HLA in healthy donors. PCR employed 60 Vbeta and 13 Jbeta primers. Assay: immunoSEQ multiplex PCR; the TCRdb copy retains only in-frame clones and omits some. The sample lists approximately 59,000 clones, almost 70% seen once, with 17% in the top ten. The specimen sequenced was PBMCs. Source of these receptors: a man in his forties or fifties in good health and CMV-seropositive.

The V gene is TRBV11-1, the J gene TRBJ2-5, with 9 nucleotides matching TRBD1. The ends lost 6 bases at V and 2 bases at J; junction bases unmatched: 10. Per germline, CDR1 SGHAT and CDR2 FQDESV (reference sequence). The CDR3 totals 16 residues. CDR3 region: CASRKNRDRDQETQYF. The CDR3 region has the DNA TGTGCCAGCAGGAAAAACCGGGACAGGGATCAAGAGACCCAGTACTTC.

Points on this clone: In the same sample, other DNA sequences code for this CDR3. This chain links TRBV11-2 with TRBJ2-4; D might be TRBD1 (6 bases). Germline V gene data show CDR1 as SGHAT and CDR2 as FQNNGV. Trimming left V 5 bases short and J 8 bases short, with 16 bases between. The CDR3 runs to 14 residues. DNA of the CDR3: TGTGCCAGCAGCCCAACCGACAGGCTAGACATTCAGTACTTC. This gives the protein CASSPTDRLDIQYF.

This clone was counted only a few times. The chain combines TRBV30 with TRBJ1-1; TRBD1 agrees at 7 bases. V gave up 3 bases and J gave up 4 bases; unmatched junction bases: 5. This CDR3 is built from 13 residues. Germline CDR1 is GTSNPN and CDR2 is SVGIG (reference sequence). CDR3 amino acids: CAWSEGQVTEAFF. CDR3 DNA: TGTGCCTGGAGCGAAGGACAGGTCACTGAAGCTTTCTTT.

The chain joins TRBV4-2 to TRBJ1-1, with 9 nucleotides matching TRBD1. Germline V gene lookup returns CDR1 LGHNA and CDR2 YNFKEQ. This CDR3 spans 14 amino acids. The V and J ends lost 5 bases and 6 bases, in that order; junction bases with no gene match: 7. CDR3 sequence (DNA): TGTGCCAGCAGCTTCGGGACAGGGTGGCCTGAAGCTTTCTTT. Its protein is CASSFGTGWPEAFF.

V usage is TRBV7-9 and J usage is TRBJ2-7, with D possibly TRBD2 on 5 matching bases. CDR1 and CDR2 (germline): SEHNR, FQNEAQ (reference sequence). V lost 1 base and J 3 bases, leaving 13 bases between the germline ends. This CDR3 contains 15 residues. CDR3 coding DNA: TGTGCCAGCAGCTTAGTCCTCAGCGGAATCTACGAGCAGTACTTC. Amino acids: CASSLVLSGIYEQYF. Using reference TRBV7-9 and TRBJ2-7 for the parts outside the CDR3, the full variable domain is DTGVSQNPRHKITKRGQNVTFRCDPISEHNRLYWYRQTLGQGPEFLTYFQNEAQLEKSRLLSDRFSAERPKGSFSTLEIQRTEQGDSAMYLCASSLVLSGIYEQYFGPGTRLTVT.

This clone is judged medium-sized. V and J are TRBV5-4 and TRBJ2-1; D perhaps matches TRBD2 (5 bases). CDR1 and CDR2 (germline): SGHNT, YYREEE (reference sequence). V was clipped by 10 bases and J by 8 bases, with 19 bases between them. The CDR3 has 13 amino acids. The CDR3 loop reads CAGGVYSTDEQFF. CDR3 nucleotide sequence: TGTGCCGGAGGCGTTTACTCGACCGATGAGCAGTTCTTC.

This clone was detected a few times. The chain has TRBV14 and TRBJ2-7; 14 nucleotides match TRBD2. This CDR3 comprises 19 residues. Germline trimming cut 0 bases from V and 3 bases from J; bases unmatched to any gene: 10. Germline CDR1 reads SGHDN; CDR2 reads FVKESK. CDR3 in DNA: TGTGCCAGCAGCCAAGATTATGAATTTGGGACTAGCGGGAGCTACGAGCAGTACTTC. Its translation is CASSQDYEFGTSGSYEQYF.

The chain links TRBV4-3 to TRBJ2-3, with TRBD2 matching over 10 bases. The CDR3 loop spans 15 amino acids. Germline V gene lookup returns CDR1 LGHNA and CDR2 YSLEER. The trim removed 2 bases at V and 3 bases at J, leaving 2 bases unmatched. In DNA form, the CDR3 reads TGCGCCAGCAGCCAAAGCGGGAGGGCGACAGATACGCAGTATTTT. Translation gives CASSQSGRATDTQYF.

V is TRBV6-1 and J is TRBJ2-3; no clear D gene. V lost 2 bases to trimming and J lost 2 bases, with 11 bases between them. Germline CDR1 MNHNS, CDR2 SASEGT. This CDR3 region has 15 residues. CDR3 DNA sequence: TGTGCCAGCAGTGAAAGCCTGGCGGTCACAGATACGCAGTATTTT. Encoded protein: CASSESLAVTDTQYF.

V is TRBV28 and J is TRBJ2-7; 8 nucleotides match TRBD2. Per germline, CDR1 MDHEN and CDR2 SYDVKM. This CDR3 spans 14 amino acids. With 3 bases clipped from V and 5 bases from J, the junction kept 6 bases outside the gene matches. The CDR3 spells CASSFRTGGDEQYF. The CDR3 DNA is TGTGCCAGCAGTTTCCGGACCGGGGGGGACGAGCAGTACTTC.

The rearrangement uses TRBV19 and TRBJ2-2; no clear D gene. V was clipped by 5 bases and J by 4 bases, with 17 bases between them. This CDR3 spans 16 amino acids. Germline assignment: CDR1 LNHDA and CDR2 SQIVND (reference sequence). This CDR3 is CASSSPGWPSTGELFF. CDR3 in DNA: TGTGCCAGTAGTTCACCCGGGTGGCCGAGCACCGGGGAGCTGTTTTTT.

This clone showed up just once. In DNA form, the CDR3 reads TGTGCCAGCAGTTTGAGCGGGCTAGCGGGAATGTCGAGGATCGGTGAGCAGTTCTTC. Translated: CASSLSGLAGMSRIGEQFF. The rearrangement uses TRBV28 and TRBJ2-1, with TRBD2 identical over 9 bases. The germline V gene has CDR1 MDHEN and CDR2 SYDVKM. With 3 bases clipped from V and 9 bases from J, the junction kept 21 bases outside the gene matches. The CDR3 extends over 19 amino acids.

This chain uses TRBV6-4 with TRBJ2-3; 8 nucleotides match TRBD2. This CDR3 is built from 14 residues. V lost 3 bases, J lost 1 base, and 0 bases stayed unmatched. CDR1 is MRHNA and CDR2 is SNTAGT in the germline V gene. This CDR3 reads CASSERGGTDTQYF. The DNA for the CDR3 is TGTGCCAGCAGTGAGCGGGGGGGCACAGATACGCAGTATTTT.

The DNA of the CDR3 is TGCGCCAGCAGTGATTCTTTGGGGAACGGGTCGGTAGCGGGAGATAGTTACGAGCAGTACTTC. As protein: CASSDSLGNGSVAGDSYEQYF. The chain combines TRBV10-1 with TRBJ2-7; 9 bases line up with TRBD2. Per germline, CDR1 WNHNN and CDR2 SYGVQD (reference sequence). Trimming cost V 3 bases and J 4 bases; bases outside gene matches: 25. This CDR3 has 21 amino acids.

CDR3 sequence: CASNGGITDTQYF. The CDR3 bases are TGTGCCAGCAATGGGGGCATCACAGATACGCAGTATTTT. The J gene is TRBJ2-3, the V gene TRBV28; weak D call: TRBD1 (6 bases). The ends were cut back, 7 bases at V and 2 bases at J, with 10 bases in the middle. Germline CDR1 is MDHEN and CDR2 is SYDVKM. This CDR3 spans 13 amino acids.

The chain's CDR3 is CASSVGFRETQYF. In DNA form, the CDR3 reads TGTGCCAGCAGCGTGGGCTTCCGGGAGACCCAGTACTTC. The chain uses TRBV9 and TRBJ2-5, with unresolved D. The CDR3 is 13 residues long. Trimming took 2 bases from V and 5 from J, leaving 10 bases between them. Germline V lookup: CDR1 SGDLS, CDR2 YYNGEE. The full variable domain, with the rest looked up from reference TRBV9 and TRBJ2-5, is DSGVTQTPKHLITATGQRVTLRCSPRSGDLSVYWYQQSLDQGLQFLIQYYNGEERAKGNILERFSAQQFPDLHSELNLSSLELGDSALYFCASSVGFRETQYFGPGTRLLVL.

The V call is TRBV7-2, the J call TRBJ1-3, with TRBD1 identical over 7 bases. CDR3 length: 17 residues. V shed 3 bases and J 2 bases; nucleotides not matched to a gene: 10. CDR1 and CDR2 (germline): SGHTA, FQGNSA. The chain's CDR3 is CASSLGSTGKAGNTIYF. The CDR3 DNA follows: TGTGCCAGCAGCTTGGGGTCGACAGGGAAGGCTGGAAACACCATATATTTT.

The chain employs TRBV13 and TRBJ1-1; D gene uncertain. The germline V gene encodes CDR1 PRHDT and CDR2 FYEKMQ (reference sequence). Trimming took off 1 base at V and 0 bases at J, with 9 bases between the two ends. The CDR3 has 15 amino acids. CDR3 bases: TGTGCCAGCAGCTTAGACGCCGCGGTGAACACTGAAGCTTTCTTT. It translates to CASSLDAAVNTEAFF.

The chain has TRBV11-2 and TRBJ2-7, with TRBD2 identical over 12 bases. This CDR3 contains 14 residues. CDR1 and CDR2 (germline): SGHAT, FQNNGV. V lost 5 bases and J lost 3; bases outside the gene matches: 2. The CDR3 loop reads CASSRLAGDYEQYF. The CDR3 coding sequence is TGTGCCAGCAGCAGACTAGCGGGAGACTACGAGCAGTACTTC.